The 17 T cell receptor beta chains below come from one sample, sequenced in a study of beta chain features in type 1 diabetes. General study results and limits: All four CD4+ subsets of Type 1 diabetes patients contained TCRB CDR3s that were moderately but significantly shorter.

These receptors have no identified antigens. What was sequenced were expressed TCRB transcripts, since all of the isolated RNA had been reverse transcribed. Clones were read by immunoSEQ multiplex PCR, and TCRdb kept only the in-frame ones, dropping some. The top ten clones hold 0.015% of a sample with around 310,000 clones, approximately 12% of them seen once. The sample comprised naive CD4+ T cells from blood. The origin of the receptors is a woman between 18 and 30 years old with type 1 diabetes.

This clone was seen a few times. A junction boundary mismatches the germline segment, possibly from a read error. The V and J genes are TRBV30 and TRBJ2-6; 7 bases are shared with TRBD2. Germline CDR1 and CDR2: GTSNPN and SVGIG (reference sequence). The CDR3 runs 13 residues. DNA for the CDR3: TGTGCCTGGAGTATCCCGGGGGGCAACGTCCTGACTTTC. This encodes CAWSIPGGNVLTF. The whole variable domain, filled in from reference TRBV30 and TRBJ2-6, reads SQTIHQWPATLVQPVGSPLSLECTVEGTSNPNLYWYRQAAGRGLQLLFYSVGIGQISSEVPQNLSASRPQDRQFILSSKKLLLSDSGFYLCAWSIPGGNVLTFGAGSRLTVL.

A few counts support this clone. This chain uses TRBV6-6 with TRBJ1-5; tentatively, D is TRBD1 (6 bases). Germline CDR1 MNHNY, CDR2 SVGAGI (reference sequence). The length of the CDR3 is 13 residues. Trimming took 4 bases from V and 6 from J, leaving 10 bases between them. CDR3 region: CASSFGGPQPQHF. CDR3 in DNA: TGTGCCAGCAGTTTCGGGGGGCCTCAGCCCCAGCATTTT.

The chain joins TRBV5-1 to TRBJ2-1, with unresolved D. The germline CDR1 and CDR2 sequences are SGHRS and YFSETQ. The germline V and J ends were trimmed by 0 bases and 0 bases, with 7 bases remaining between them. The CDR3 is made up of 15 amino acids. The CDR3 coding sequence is TGCGCCAGCAGCTTGGCACAGACCTCCTACAATGAGCAGTTCTTC. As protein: CASSLAQTSYNEQFF.

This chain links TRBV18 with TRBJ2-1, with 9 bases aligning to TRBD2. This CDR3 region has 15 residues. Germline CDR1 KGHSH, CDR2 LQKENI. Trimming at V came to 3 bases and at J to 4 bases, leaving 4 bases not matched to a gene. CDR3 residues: CASSPLAGDYNEQFF. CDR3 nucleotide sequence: TGTGCCAGCTCACCCTTAGCGGGAGATTACAATGAGCAGTTCTTC.

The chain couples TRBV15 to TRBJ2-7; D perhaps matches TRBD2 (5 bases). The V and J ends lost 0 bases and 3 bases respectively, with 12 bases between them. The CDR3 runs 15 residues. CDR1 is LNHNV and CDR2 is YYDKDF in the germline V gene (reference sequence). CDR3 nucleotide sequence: TGTGCCACCAGCAGAGAGGACTCCTCCTACTACGAGCAGTACTTC. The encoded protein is CATSREDSSYYEQYF.

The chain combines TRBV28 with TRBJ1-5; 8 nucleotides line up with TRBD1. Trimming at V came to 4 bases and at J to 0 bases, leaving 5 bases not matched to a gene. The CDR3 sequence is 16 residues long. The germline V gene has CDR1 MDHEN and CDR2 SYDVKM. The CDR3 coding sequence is TGTGCCAGCAGTTCCCCAGGGGGCCATAGCAATCAGCCCCAGCATTTT. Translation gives CASSSPGGHSNQPQHF. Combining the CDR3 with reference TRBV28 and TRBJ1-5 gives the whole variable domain DVKVTQSSRYLVKRTGEKVFLECVQDMDHENMFWYRQDPGLGLRLIYFSYDVKMKEKGDIPEGYSVSREKKERFSLILESASTNQTSMYLCASSSPGGHSNQPQHFGDGTRLSIL.

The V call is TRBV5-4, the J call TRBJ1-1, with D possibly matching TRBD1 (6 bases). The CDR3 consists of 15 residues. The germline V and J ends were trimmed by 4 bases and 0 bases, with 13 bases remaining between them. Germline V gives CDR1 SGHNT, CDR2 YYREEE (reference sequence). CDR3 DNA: TGTGCCAGCAGCGGCAGGGACAACCTGAACACTGAAGCTTTCTTT. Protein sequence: CASSGRDNLNTEAFF.

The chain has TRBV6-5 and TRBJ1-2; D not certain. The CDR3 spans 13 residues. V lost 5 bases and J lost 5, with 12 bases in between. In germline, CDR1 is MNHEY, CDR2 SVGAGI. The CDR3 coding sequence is TGTGCCAGCAGTAGGGAGCGGATTTATGGCTACACCTTC. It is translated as CASSRERIYGYTF.

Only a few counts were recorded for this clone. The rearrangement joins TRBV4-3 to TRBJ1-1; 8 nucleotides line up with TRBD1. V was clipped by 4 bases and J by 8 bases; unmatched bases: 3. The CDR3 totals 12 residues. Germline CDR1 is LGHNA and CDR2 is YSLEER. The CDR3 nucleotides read TGCGCCAGCAGCCGAGGGGACAGGGAAGCTTTCTTT. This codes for CASSRGDREAFF.

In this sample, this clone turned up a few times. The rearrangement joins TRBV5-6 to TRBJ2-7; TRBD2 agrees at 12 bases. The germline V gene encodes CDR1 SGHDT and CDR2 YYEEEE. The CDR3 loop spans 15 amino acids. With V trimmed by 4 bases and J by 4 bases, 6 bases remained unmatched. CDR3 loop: CASSPGTSGRYEQYV. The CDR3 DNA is TGTGCCAGCAGCCCCGGGACTAGCGGGCGATACGAGCAGTACGTC.

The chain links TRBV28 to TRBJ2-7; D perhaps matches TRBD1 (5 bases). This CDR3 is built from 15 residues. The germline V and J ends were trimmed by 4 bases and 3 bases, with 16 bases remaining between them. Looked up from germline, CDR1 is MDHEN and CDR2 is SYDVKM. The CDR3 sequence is CASSSPPPGFYEQYF. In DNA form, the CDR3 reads TGTGCCAGCAGTTCACCCCCCCCAGGGTTCTACGAGCAGTACTTC.

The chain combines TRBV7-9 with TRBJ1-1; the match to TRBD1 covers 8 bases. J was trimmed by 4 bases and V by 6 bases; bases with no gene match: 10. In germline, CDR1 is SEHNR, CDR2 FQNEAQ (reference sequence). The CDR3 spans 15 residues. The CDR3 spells CASSPIRGRGTEAFF. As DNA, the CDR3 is TGTGCCAGCAGTCCCATCAGGGGGCGGGGCACTGAAGCTTTCTTT.

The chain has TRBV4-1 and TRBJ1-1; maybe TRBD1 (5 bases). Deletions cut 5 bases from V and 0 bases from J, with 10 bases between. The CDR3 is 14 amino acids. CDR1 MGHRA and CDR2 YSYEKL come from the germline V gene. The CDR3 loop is CASSGADMNTEAFF. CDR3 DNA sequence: TGCGCCAGCAGCGGGGCGGACATGAACACTGAAGCTTTCTTT.

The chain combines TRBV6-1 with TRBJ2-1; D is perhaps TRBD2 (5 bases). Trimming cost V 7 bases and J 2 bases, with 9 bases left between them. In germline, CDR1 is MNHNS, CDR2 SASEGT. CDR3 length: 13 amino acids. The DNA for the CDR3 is TGTGCCAGCATGGGCGGGCCCTACAATGAGCAGTTCTTC. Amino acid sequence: CASMGGPYNEQFF.

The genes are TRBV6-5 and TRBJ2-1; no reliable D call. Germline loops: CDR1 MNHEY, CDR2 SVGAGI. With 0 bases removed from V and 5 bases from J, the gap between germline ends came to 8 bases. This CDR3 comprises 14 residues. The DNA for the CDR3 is TGTGCCAGCAGTTACTCCGGCGGAAACAATGAGCAGTTCTTC. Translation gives CASSYSGGNNEQFF.

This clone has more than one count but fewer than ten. CDR3 protein: CASSIPGQAEQYV. In DNA, the CDR3 is TGTGCCAGTAGTATTCCCGGACAGGCCGAGCAGTACGTC. This chain joins TRBV19 and TRBJ2-7; 7 nucleotides agree with TRBD1. CDR1 and CDR2 (germline): LNHDA, SQIVND (reference sequence). Losses at the gene ends were 3 bases for V and 6 bases for J; bases not matched to a gene: 5. The CDR3 runs 13 residues.

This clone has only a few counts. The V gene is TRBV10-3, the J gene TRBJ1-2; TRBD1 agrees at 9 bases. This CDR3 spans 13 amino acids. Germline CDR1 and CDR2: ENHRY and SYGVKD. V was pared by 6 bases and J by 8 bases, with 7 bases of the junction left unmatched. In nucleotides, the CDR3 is TGTGCCATCAGGGGACAGGGAGTAGGCGGCTACACCTTC. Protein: CAIRGQGVGGYTF.